These T cell receptor beta chains were read from a single sample in a study of CD8 T cells in ankylosing spondylitis. In TCRdb, the 5' RACE reads were re-called with MiXCR into one record per CDR3 protein. This sample has approximately 150,000 distinct CDR3 sequences, with under 45% found just once. The specimen was synovial fluid, either unsorted or a sorted T cell fraction (not recorded which). These receptors were collected from a male donor with ankylosing spondylitis. CDR3s include the opening cysteine and the closing phenylalanine or tryptophan. Fields, in order: V gene, J gene, clone size, D gene, CDR3 protein, CDR3 DNA. A D gene is named only where the DNA matches it firmly. The size field is filled for only some rows; it gives once, few, many or a size class.

v_call: TRBV12-3/TRBV12-4
j_call: TRBJ2-3
clone_size: few
d_call: -
cdr3_aa: CASSFTRVDTQYF
cdr3_nt: TGTGCCAGCAGTTTTACCAGGGTTGATACGCAGTATTTT

v_call: TRBV25-1
j_call: TRBJ1-2
clone_size: -
d_call: -
cdr3_aa: CASSELIPHGYTF
cdr3_nt: TGTGCCAGCAGTGAATTGATACCTCATGGCTACACCTTC

v_call: TRBV4-2
j_call: TRBJ2-1
clone_size: -
d_call: TRBD1
cdr3_aa: CASSQGGTGAAHRYDEQFF
cdr3_nt: TGTGCCAGCAGCCAAGGAGGGACAGGGGCCGCACATCGCTACGATGAGCAGTTCTTC

v_call: TRBV7-8
j_call: TRBJ2-2
clone_size: few
d_call: -
cdr3_aa: CASSLGDDGITGELFF
cdr3_nt: TGTGCCAGCAGCTTAGGAGATGACGGAATCACCGGGGAGCTGTTTTTT

v_call: TRBV6-6
j_call: TRBJ2-1
clone_size: -
d_call: -
cdr3_aa: CASSTSHRNEQFF
cdr3_nt: TGTGCCAGCAGTACTAGCCACCGCAATGAGCAGTTCTTC

v_call: TRBV4-1
j_call: TRBJ2-7
clone_size: -
d_call: -
cdr3_aa: CASSQEFFRRAIYEQYF
cdr3_nt: TGCGCCAGCAGCCAAGAATTTTTCCGAAGGGCCATCTACGAGCAGTACTTC

v_call: TRBV5-1
j_call: TRBJ2-1
clone_size: once
d_call: TRBD1
cdr3_aa: CASSLAWDRENNEQFF
cdr3_nt: TGCGCCAGCAGCTTGGCCTGGGACAGGGAAAACAATGAGCAGTTCTTC

v_call: TRBV24-1
j_call: TRBJ2-2
clone_size: many
d_call: -
cdr3_aa: CATQDSRDTGELFF
cdr3_nt: TGTGCCACCCAGGACAGCCGGGACACCGGGGAGCTGTTTTTT

v_call: TRBV14
j_call: TRBJ1-1
clone_size: few
d_call: TRBD1
cdr3_aa: CASSHWTGTEAFF
cdr3_nt: TGTGCCAGCAGCCATTGGACAGGCACTGAAGCTTTCTTT

v_call: TRBV20-1
j_call: TRBJ2-7
clone_size: -
d_call: -
cdr3_aa: CSASPPRPTTYEQYF
cdr3_nt: TGCAGTGCTAGTCCCCCTCGTCCTACCACCTACGAGCAGTACTTC

v_call: TRBV20-1
j_call: TRBJ2-5
clone_size: few
d_call: -
cdr3_aa: CSARDLARGETQYF
cdr3_nt: TGCAGTGCTAGAGATCTGGCCCGTGGGGAGACCCAGTACTTC

v_call: TRBV7-2
j_call: TRBJ1-2
clone_size: -
d_call: TRBD1
cdr3_aa: CASSYSADRRDYGYTF
cdr3_nt: TGTGCCAGCAGCTATAGTGCGGACAGGAGAGACTATGGCTACACCTTC

v_call: TRBV7-3
j_call: TRBJ2-5
clone_size: -
d_call: -
cdr3_aa: CASSHSGGAKETQYF
cdr3_nt: TGTGCCAGCAGCCATTCCGGGGGCGCAAAAGAGACCCAGTACTTC